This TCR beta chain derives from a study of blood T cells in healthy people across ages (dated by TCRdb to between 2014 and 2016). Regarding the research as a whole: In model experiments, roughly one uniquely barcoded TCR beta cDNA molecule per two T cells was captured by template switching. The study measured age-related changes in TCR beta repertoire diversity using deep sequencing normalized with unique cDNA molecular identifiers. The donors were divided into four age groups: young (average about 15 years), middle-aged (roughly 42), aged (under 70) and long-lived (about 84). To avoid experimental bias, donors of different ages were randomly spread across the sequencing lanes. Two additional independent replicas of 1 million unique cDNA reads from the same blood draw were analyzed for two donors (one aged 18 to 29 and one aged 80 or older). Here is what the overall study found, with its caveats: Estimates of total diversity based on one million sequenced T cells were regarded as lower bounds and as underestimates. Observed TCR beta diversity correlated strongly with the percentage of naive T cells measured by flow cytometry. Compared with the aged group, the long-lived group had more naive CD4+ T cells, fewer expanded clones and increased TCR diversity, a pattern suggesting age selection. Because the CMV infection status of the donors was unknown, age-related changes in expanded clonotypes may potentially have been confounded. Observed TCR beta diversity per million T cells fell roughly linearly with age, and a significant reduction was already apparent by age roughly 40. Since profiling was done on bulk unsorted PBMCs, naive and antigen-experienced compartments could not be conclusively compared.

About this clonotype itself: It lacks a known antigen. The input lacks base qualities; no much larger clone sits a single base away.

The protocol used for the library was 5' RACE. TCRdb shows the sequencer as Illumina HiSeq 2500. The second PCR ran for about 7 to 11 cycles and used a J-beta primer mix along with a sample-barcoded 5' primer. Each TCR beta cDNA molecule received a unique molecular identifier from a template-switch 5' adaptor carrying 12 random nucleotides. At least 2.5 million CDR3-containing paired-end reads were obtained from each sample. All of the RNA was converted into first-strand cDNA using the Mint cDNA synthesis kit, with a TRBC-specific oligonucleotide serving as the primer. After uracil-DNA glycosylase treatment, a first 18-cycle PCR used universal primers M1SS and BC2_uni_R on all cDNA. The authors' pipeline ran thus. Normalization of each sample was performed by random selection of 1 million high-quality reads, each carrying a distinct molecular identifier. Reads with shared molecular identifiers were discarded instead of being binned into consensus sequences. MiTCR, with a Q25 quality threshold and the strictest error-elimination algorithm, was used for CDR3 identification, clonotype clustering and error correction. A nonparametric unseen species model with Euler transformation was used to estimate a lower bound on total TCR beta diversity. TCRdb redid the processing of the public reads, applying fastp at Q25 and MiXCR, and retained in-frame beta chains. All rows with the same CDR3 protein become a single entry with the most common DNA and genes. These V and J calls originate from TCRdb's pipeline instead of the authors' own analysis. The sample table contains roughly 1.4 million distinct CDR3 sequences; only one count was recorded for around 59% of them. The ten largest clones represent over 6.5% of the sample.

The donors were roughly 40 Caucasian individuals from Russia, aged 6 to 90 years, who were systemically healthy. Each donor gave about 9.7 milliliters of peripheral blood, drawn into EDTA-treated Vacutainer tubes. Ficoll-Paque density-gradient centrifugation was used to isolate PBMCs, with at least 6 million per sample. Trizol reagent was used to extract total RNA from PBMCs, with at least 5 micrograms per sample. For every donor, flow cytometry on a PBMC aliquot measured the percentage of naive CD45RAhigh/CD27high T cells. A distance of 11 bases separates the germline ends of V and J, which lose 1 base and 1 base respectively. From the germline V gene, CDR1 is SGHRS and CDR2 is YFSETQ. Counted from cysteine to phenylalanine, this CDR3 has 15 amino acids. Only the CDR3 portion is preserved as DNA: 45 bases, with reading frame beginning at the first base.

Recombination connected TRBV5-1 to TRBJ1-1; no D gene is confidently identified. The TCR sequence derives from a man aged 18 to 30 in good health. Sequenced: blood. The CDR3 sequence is CASSLSTLPNTEAFF. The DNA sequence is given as TGCGCCAGCAGCTTGTCCACACTCCCGAACACTGAAGCTTTCTTT.